What follows is one TCR beta chain and its context. Its target is not known. The record originates from a study of T cells in narcolepsy. Findings and caveats of the study: HCRT-specific and TRIB2-specific autoreactive clonotypes appeared among same-patient CSF and blood CD4+ clonotypes. Blood of same and different patients, but not healthy controls, reportedly held recurring autoreactive clonotypes.

The assay was immunoSEQ multiplex PCR, and TCRdb's table has in-frame clones only and misses some. The repertoire holds about 17,000 clones, with just over 85% as singletons. This CDR3 has 16 residues. CDR1 is SEHNR, CDR2 FQNEAQ, per germline (reference sequence). V lost 4 bases, J lost 2 bases, and 17 bases lay in between. The sequencing input was memory (CD45RA-) CD4+ T cells from blood. This chain links TRBV7-9 with TRBJ2-5; TRBD2 might be the D (5 bases). This TCR was recovered from a human donor in good health. CDR3 loop: CASSYGLPDNQETQYF. The CDR3 region has the DNA TGTGCCAGCAGCTACGGACTCCCCGACAATCAAGAGACCCAGTACTTC.